This T cell receptor beta chain was sequenced in a study of Ad26.COV2.S vaccination and SARS-CoV-2 variants. Sequencing was performed with immunoSEQ multiplex PCR; in TCRdb, only in-frame clones are kept and a portion is missing. The table has about 460,000 clones, 80% to 90% seen once. General observations from the study: Recipients of either vaccine or placebo displayed similar breadth of non-spike TCRs. Vaccine recipients had higher spike-specific TCR breadth than placebo recipients.

Treatment described: around 19 received Ad26.COV2.S at low or high dose, single or two shots; several received placebo; per-sample allocation not given. Samples were taken on day 63 after the first vaccine or placebo injection. Comments on this clone: Its antigen is currently unknown.

Germline V lookup: CDR1 SQVTM, CDR2 ANQGSEA. V lost 3 bases and J lost 0, with 12 bases in between. The CDR3 extends over 14 amino acids. This chain joins TRBV29-1 and TRBJ2-7; D uncertain. The input for sequencing was peripheral blood, taken in a trial of Ad26.COV2.S vaccine versus placebo. The sequence was collected from a person between 18 and 60 years old who received the Ad26.COV2.S COVID-19 vaccine or a placebo. The CDR3 region is CSVEGGLSSYEQYF. The DNA for the CDR3 is TGCAGCGTTGAGGGCGGCCTAAGCTCCTACGAGCAGTACTTC.